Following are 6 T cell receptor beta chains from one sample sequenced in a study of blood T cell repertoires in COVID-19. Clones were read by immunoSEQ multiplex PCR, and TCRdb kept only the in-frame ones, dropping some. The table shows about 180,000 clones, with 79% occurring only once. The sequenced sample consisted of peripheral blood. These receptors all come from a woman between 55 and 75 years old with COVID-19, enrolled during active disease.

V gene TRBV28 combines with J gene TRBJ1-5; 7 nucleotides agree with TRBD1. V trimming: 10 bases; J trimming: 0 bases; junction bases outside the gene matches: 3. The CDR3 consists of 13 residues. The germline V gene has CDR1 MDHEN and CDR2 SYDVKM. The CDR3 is CAIRGHSNQPQHF. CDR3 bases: TGTGCCATAAGGGGGCATAGCAATCAGCCCCAGCATTTT.

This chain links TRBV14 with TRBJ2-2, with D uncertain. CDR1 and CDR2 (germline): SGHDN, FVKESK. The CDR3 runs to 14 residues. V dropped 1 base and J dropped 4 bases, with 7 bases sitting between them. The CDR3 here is CASSQVWATGELFF. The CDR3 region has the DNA TGTGCCAGCAGCCAAGTGTGGGCCACCGGGGAGCTGTTTTTT.

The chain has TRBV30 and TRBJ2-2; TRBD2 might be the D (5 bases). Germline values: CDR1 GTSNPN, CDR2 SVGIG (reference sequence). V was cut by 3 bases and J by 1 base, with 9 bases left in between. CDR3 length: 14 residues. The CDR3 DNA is TGTGCCTGGAGGACTATAGGGAACACCGGGGAGCTGTTTTTT. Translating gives CAWRTIGNTGELFF.

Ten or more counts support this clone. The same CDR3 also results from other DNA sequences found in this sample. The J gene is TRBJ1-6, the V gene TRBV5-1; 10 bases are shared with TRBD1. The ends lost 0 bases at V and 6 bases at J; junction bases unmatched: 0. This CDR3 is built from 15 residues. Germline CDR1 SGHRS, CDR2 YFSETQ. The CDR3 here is CASSLGDRGNSPLHF. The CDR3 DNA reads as TGCGCCAGCAGCTTGGGGGACAGGGGTAATTCACCCCTCCACTTT.

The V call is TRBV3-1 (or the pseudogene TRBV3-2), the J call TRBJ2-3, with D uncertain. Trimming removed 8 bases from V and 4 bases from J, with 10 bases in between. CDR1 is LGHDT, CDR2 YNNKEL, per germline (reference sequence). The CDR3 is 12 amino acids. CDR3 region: CASGGVPDTQYF. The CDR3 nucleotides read TGTGCCAGCGGCGGCGTCCCAGATACGCAGTATTTT.

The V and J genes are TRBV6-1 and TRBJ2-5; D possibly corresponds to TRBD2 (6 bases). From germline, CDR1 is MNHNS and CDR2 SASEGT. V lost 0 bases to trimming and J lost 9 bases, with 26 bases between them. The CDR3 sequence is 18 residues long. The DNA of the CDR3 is TGTGCCAGCAGTGAAGCGGGAGGCCCTTGGAACAAGAGAGCGGCCCAGTACTTC. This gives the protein CASSEAGGPWNKRAAQYF.